A selection of T cell receptor beta chains follows, all from one sample in a study of cytomegalovirus exposure and HLA in healthy donors. The method was immunoSEQ multiplex PCR; TCRdb's version includes in-frame clones alone and lacks a portion of them. The sample includes some 57,000 clones, more than 70% of them seen just once. Input material: PBMCs. These receptors all come from a man younger than 40 in good health and CMV-seropositive. Each CDR3 is given with its conserved first and last residue. The order of the fields is V gene, clone size, J gene, D gene, CDR3 DNA, CDR3 protein. D genes are given only for firm matches. A clone size is listed for some rows: how often the clone was seen (once, few, many), or a class if it is expanded.

TRBV5-6	.	TRBJ1-1	.	TGTGCCAGCAGCCCTGCCTGGACCCAGGGGACTGAAGCTTTCTTT	CASSPAWTQGTEAFF
TRBV25-1	.	TRBJ2-3	TRBD2	TGTGCCAGCAGTGAGTGGGCTAGCGGGAGCTATACGCAGTATTTT	CASSEWASGSYTQYF
TRBV6-6	once	TRBJ2-1	TRBD1	TGTGCCACCACAGGGGGCGCTTACAATGAGCAGTTCTTC	CATTGGAYNEQFF
TRBV18	.	TRBJ1-4	.	TGTGCCAGCTCACCACCCGGACAGCGTAATGAAAAACTGCTTTTT	CASSPPGQRNEKLLF
TRBV19	.	TRBJ1-5	TRBD1	TGTGCCAGTAGTATGTCCAGGGGGCGCAATCAGCCCCAGCATTTT	CASSMSRGRNQPQHF
TRBV7-2	few	TRBJ2-1	TRBD2	TGTGCCAGCAGCCACGGGGGGTCGAGGAATGAGCAGTTCTTC	CASSHGGSRNEQFF
TRBV15	.	TRBJ2-5	.	TGTGCCACCAGCAGAGATGGAATCCGGGACATCCTACAAGAGACCCAGTACTTC	CATSRDGIRDILQETQYF
TRBV7-9	.	TRBJ1-5	.	TGTGCCAGCAGCCGGGGGGGCAGCAATCAGCCCCAGCATTTT	CASSRGGSNQPQHF
TRBV29-1	once	TRBJ2-1	TRBD2	TGCAGCGCTGATAGCGGGAGATTCAATGAGCAGTTCTTC	CSADSGRFNEQFF
TRBV6-5	.	TRBJ2-7	TRBD2	TGTGCCAGCAGAAAACTAGCGGGGCCCTCCTACGAGCAGTACTTC	CASRKLAGPSYEQYF
TRBV5-1	.	TRBJ1-1	.	TGCGCCAGCAGCTTGAGGGAGGTGGCGAGCACTGAAGCTTTCTTT	CASSLREVASTEAFF
TRBV7-2	.	TRBJ2-2	.	TGTGCCAGCAGCCCCAGGGACTTCAGCGGGGAGCTGTTTTTT	CASSPRDFSGELFF
TRBV30	.	TRBJ2-7	.	TGTGCCTGGAGTTTTACAGGAGCCTACGAGCAGTACTTC	CAWSFTGAYEQYF
TRBV19	.	TRBJ1-5	TRBD1	TGTGCCAGTAGTACCCACGGACAGGGGGGACGGCAGCCCCAGCATTTT	CASSTHGQGGRQPQHF
TRBV11-2	.	TRBJ2-7	.	TGTGCCAGCAGCTTAGGGTCTCCCGGGAGTAGCTACGAGCAGTACTTC	CASSLGSPGSSYEQYF
TRBV27	.	TRBJ1-2	TRBD1	TGTGCCAGCAGTTTTCAGGACAGGGGTGGCTACACCTTC	CASSFQDRGGYTF
TRBV28	.	TRBJ2-2	TRBD2	TGTGCCAGCAGCCCTCGACTAGCGGGAGGGTGGACCGGGGAGCTGTTTTTT	CASSPRLAGGWTGELFF
TRBV5-1	.	TRBJ2-2	.	TGCGCCAGCAGCTTGCATGCCGAGGCCACCGGGGAGCTGTTTTTT	CASSLHAEATGELFF
TRBV12-5	.	TRBJ1-1	.	TGTGCTAGTGGTTTGCCTCCCCCTACCATGAACACTGAAGCTTTCTTT	CASGLPPPTMNTEAFF
TRBV25-1	.	TRBJ2-2	TRBD2	TGTGCCAGCAGTGAATCACTAGCGGGAGCGGTCGGGGAGCTGTTTTTT	CASSESLAGAVGELFF
TRBV29-1	.	TRBJ2-2	TRBD2	TGCAGCGTTCGTGGCGGGAGGCGCTCGAACACCGGGGAGCTGTTTTTT	CSVRGGRRSNTGELFF
TRBV10-3	.	TRBJ1-2	TRBD1	TGTGCCATCAGCCTTAGGACAGGGTGGAACTATGGCTACACCTTC	CAISLRTGWNYGYTF
TRBV19	.	TRBJ1-1	TRBD1	TGTGCCAGTAGTATACAGGGGGGAGTGAACACTGAAGCTTTCTTT	CASSIQGGVNTEAFF
TRBV30	.	TRBJ1-1	TRBD1	TGTGCCTGGATGAGAGGGACAGGGGACACTGAAGCTTTCTTT	CAWMRGTGDTEAFF
TRBV25-1	once	TRBJ2-7	TRBD2	TGTGCCAGCAGCCCTTGGGGCAGGGAGGGTGGCGAGCAGTACTTC	CASSPWGREGGEQYF
TRBV30	once	TRBJ1-6	.	TGTGCCCGGAGTGTTGGAGGGGCCCTCTATAATTCACCCCTCCACTTT	CARSVGGALYNSPLHF
TRBV28	.	TRBJ1-4	TRBD1	TGTGCCAGCAGTCTCCCGACAGGGAACGAAAAACTGTTTTTT	CASSLPTGNEKLFF
TRBV4-1	.	TRBJ1-2	TRBD1	TGCGCCAGCAGCCACCCGGGACAGGGGGATTATGGCTACACCTTC	CASSHPGQGDYGYTF
TRBV7-2	.	TRBJ1-1	TRBD1	TGTGCCAGCAGCTTAAGGGCCCCGGGACAGGGGAACACTGAAGCTTTCTTT	CASSLRAPGQGNTEAFF
TRBV29-1	.	TRBJ2-1	TRBD2	TGCAGCGTCGAAAGGAGGCTAGCGGGGGACAATGAGCAGTTCTTC	CSVERRLAGDNEQFF
TRBV6-6	.	TRBJ2-5	TRBD1	TGTGCCAGCAGTTTCCCCGGGACAGGGCAGGAGACCCAGTACTTC	CASSFPGTGQETQYF
TRBV19	.	TRBJ2-1	.	TGTGCCAGTAGTAACCCGGGACCGGGACAGACGGGACAGCGGGAGTTCTTC	CASSNPGPGQTGQREFF
TRBV11-2	.	TRBJ2-1	.	TGTGCCAGCAGCACCTACGCGGGACCCCGGGTCTGGAATGAGCAGTTCTTC	CASSTYAGPRVWNEQFF
TRBV6-1	.	TRBJ1-2	.	TGTGCCTTGGAAGGAGCTAACTATGGCTACACCTTC	CALEGANYGYTF
TRBV19	.	TRBJ1-5	.	TGTGCCAGCAAAACGCGGCTTAGCAATCAGCCCCAGCATTTT	CASKTRLSNQPQHF
TRBV10-2	.	TRBJ2-1	TRBD2	TGCGCCAGCAGTGAGTCAGGTCTAGCGGGAGTAAGTGAGCAGTTCTTC	CASSESGLAGVSEQFF
TRBV27	.	TRBJ1-2	.	TGTGCCAGCAGTTTTAATTTTGGGGCAGGGGGCTACACCTTC	CASSFNFGAGGYTF
TRBV9	.	TRBJ1-2	TRBD1	TGTGCCAGCAGAGGGGGCCTTAAACAGGGCCACTATGGCTACACCTTC	CASRGGLKQGHYGYTF
TRBV5-1	.	TRBJ1-4	.	TGCGCCAGCAGCTTGCGAGCGGGCAGCGATGAAAAACTGTTTTTT	CASSLRAGSDEKLFF
TRBV5-4	.	TRBJ2-7	TRBD2	TGTGCCAGCCGTTCCGCTAGCGGGAAACTGGAGCAGTACTTC	CASRSASGKLEQYF